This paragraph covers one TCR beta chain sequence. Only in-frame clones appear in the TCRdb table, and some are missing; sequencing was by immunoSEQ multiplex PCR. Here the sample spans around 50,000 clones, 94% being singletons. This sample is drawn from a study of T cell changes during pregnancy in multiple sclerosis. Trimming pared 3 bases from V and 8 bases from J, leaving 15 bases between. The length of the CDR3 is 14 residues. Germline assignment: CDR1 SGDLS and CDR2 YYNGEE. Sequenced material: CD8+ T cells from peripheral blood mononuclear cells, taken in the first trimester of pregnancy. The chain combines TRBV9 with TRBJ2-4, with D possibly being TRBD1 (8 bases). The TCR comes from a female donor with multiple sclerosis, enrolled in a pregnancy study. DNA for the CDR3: TGTGCCAGCAGCGCGGACAGGGCGGGAGACATTCAGTACTTC. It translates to CASSADRAGDIQYF. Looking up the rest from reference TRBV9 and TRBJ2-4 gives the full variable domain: DSGVTQTPKHLITATGQRVTLRCSPRSGDLSVYWYQQSLDQGLQFLIQYYNGEERAKGNILERFSAQQFPDLHSELNLSSLELGDSALYFCASSADRAGDIQYFGAGTRLSVL.